These 18 T cell receptor beta chains share one sample of origin, sequenced in a study of radiation and T cells in renal cell carcinoma. Assay: immunoSEQ multiplex PCR; the TCRdb copy retains only in-frame clones and omits some. The sample records 150,000 or so clones, around 90% being singletons. Sample time point: baseline pretreatment blood. The treatment denotes: 15 Gy SBRT to primary tumor, nephrectomy 4 weeks later. The sample consisted of blood, taken from a patient whose treatment included radiotherapy and nephrectomy. The receptors shown here come from a woman aged 70 to 79 with renal cell carcinoma.

The V call is TRBV6-6, the J call TRBJ2-3; D unresolved. Trimming shortened V by 2 bases and J by 4 bases, and 7 bases separated the two germline ends. CDR3 length: 13 amino acids. Germline V gives CDR1 MNHNY, CDR2 SVGAGI (reference sequence). The CDR3 DNA reads as TGTGCCAGCAGTTACACACCCTCAGATACGCAGTATTTT. Translated, it gives CASSYTPSDTQYF.

V usage is TRBV19 and J usage is TRBJ2-2; D is undetermined. Trimming cost V 5 bases and J 7 bases, with 11 bases left between them. The germline V gene has CDR1 LNHDA and CDR2 SQIVND (reference sequence). The CDR3 runs 13 residues. DNA of the CDR3: TGTGCCAGTAGTCCAGGACGGAGCGGGGAGCTGTTTTTT. This codes for CASSPGRSGELFF. Full variable domain (missing parts from reference TRBV19 and TRBJ2-2): DGGITQSPKYLFRKEGQNVTLSCEQNLNHDAMYWYRQDPGQGLRLIYYSQIVNDFQKGDIAEGYSVSREKKESFPLTVTSAQKNPTAFYLCASSPGRSGELFFGEGSRLTVL.

The CDR3 bases are TGTGCCAGCAGCTACTTCAGGGACCCCTCTGAAGCTTTCTTT. Translated: CASSYFRDPSEAFF. The V gene is TRBV2, the J gene TRBJ1-1; TRBD1 is a possible D gene (5 bases). Trimming cost V 6 bases and J 6 bases, with 17 bases left between them. CDR1 and CDR2 (germline): SNHLY, FYNNEI. The CDR3 contains 14 residues.

The table lists this clone with a few counts. V is TRBV28 and J is TRBJ2-2; D is possibly TRBD2 (5 bases). Germline CDR1 and CDR2: MDHEN and SYDVKM. The CDR3 totals 13 residues. Trimming removed 7 bases from V and 1 base from J, with 7 bases in between. This CDR3 is CASKRQNTGELFF. CDR3 coding DNA: TGTGCCAGCAAGCGGCAGAACACCGGGGAGCTGTTTTTT.

V and J are TRBV5-1 and TRBJ1-1; D gene unclear. In germline, CDR1 is SGHRS, CDR2 YFSETQ. Trimming cost V 0 bases and J 1 base, with 7 bases left between them. The CDR3 is made up of 14 amino acids. The CDR3 DNA is TGCGCCAGCAGCTTGGACATAGGGAACACTGAAGCTTTCTTT. Its protein is CASSLDIGNTEAFF.

The rearrangement joins TRBV29-1 to TRBJ2-2; D is unclear. CDR1 is SQVTM and CDR2 is ANQGSEA in the germline V gene. Deletions cut 4 bases from V and 0 bases from J, with 9 bases between. The CDR3 is 14 residues long. The CDR3 sequence: CSVAESANTGELFF. Written as DNA, the CDR3 is TGCAGCGTTGCCGAGTCCGCGAACACCGGGGAGCTGTTTTTT.

This chain joins TRBV5-1 and TRBJ2-1; D possibly corresponds to TRBD1 (5 bases). The length of the CDR3 is 13 residues. In germline, CDR1 is SGHRS, CDR2 YFSETQ. V lost 2 bases to trimming and J lost 5 bases, with 8 bases between them. CDR3: CASSFGANNEQFF. The CDR3, as DNA: TGCGCCAGCAGCTTTGGGGCCAACAATGAGCAGTTCTTC.

This chain joins TRBV30 and TRBJ1-3; TRBD1 might be the D (5 bases). Germline V lookup: CDR1 GTSNPN, CDR2 SVGIG (reference sequence). Trimming pared 1 base from V and 1 base from J, leaving 14 bases between. The CDR3 has 16 residues. The chain's CDR3 is CAWSALLGDSGNTIYF. CDR3 sequence (DNA): TGTGCCTGGAGTGCCCTACTAGGGGATTCTGGAAACACCATATATTTT. The full variable domain, with the rest looked up from reference TRBV30 and TRBJ1-3, is SQTIHQWPATLVQPVGSPLSLECTVEGTSNPNLYWYRQAAGRGLQLLFYSVGIGQISSEVPQNLSASRPQDRQFILSSKKLLLSDSGFYLCAWSALLGDSGNTIYFGEGSWLTVV.

The V and J genes are TRBV11-1 and TRBJ2-7, with a weak D call TRBD2 (5 bases). Per the germline V gene, CDR1 is SGHAT and CDR2 is FQDESV (reference sequence). The CDR3 runs to 11 residues. Trimming left V 2 bases short and J 7 bases short, with 6 bases between. This chain's CDR3 is CASSLPGEQYF. The CDR3 DNA follows: TGTGCCAGCAGCTTACCGGGAGAGCAGTACTTC.

The chain couples TRBV28 to TRBJ2-7, with TRBD1 identical over 10 bases. Trimming cost V 6 bases and J 3 bases; bases outside gene matches: 5. CDR3 length: 14 amino acids. Per germline, CDR1 MDHEN and CDR2 SYDVKM. The CDR3 region has the DNA TGTGCCAGCAGGGGACAGGGGTCTTTCTACGAGCAGTACTTC. Encoded protein: CASRGQGSFYEQYF.

The chain links TRBV7-8 to TRBJ1-3, with a possible D match to TRBD1 (6 bases). The CDR3 length is 15 residues. The germline CDR1 and CDR2 sequences are SGHVS and FQNEAQ. Deletions cut 5 bases from V and 1 base from J, with 12 bases between. In nucleotides, the CDR3 is TGTGCCAGCAGCCCACAGGGAAGGTCTGGAAACACCATATATTTT. Its protein is CASSPQGRSGNTIYF.

This chain joins TRBV28 and TRBJ1-2; 8 positions match TRBD1. The CDR3 extends over 13 amino acids. Germline V gene data show CDR1 as MDHEN and CDR2 as SYDVKM. The junction had 8 bases not matched to a gene; V was cut back by 8 bases and J by 6 bases. This chain's CDR3 is CASADGQGHGYTF. Here the CDR3 DNA reads TGTGCCAGCGCTGACGGACAGGGTCATGGCTACACCTTC.

CDR3 DNA: TGTGCCAGCAGTTCGGATATCCAGCGGGGGGGAACCCAGTACTTC. Translating it yields CASSSDIQRGGTQYF. This chain uses TRBV6-5 with TRBJ2-5; 10 bases agree with TRBD2. The CDR3 contains 15 residues. Losses at the gene ends were 4 bases for V and 8 bases for J; bases not matched to a gene: 10. CDR1 and CDR2 (germline): MNHEY, SVGAGI.

This clone came up a few times. This sequence joins TRBV11-2 and TRBJ1-1; D is possibly TRBD1 (5 bases). V dropped 1 base and J dropped 8 bases, with 5 bases sitting between them. This CDR3 is built from 11 residues. Germline values: CDR1 SGHAT, CDR2 FQNNGV. CDR3 sequence: CASSLGTEAFF. In DNA form, the CDR3 reads TGTGCCAGCAGCTTAGGGACAGAAGCTTTCTTT.

The chain recombines TRBV7-9 with TRBJ1-4, with a weak D call TRBD1 (5 bases). V was clipped by 1 base and J by 8 bases, with 14 bases between them. The CDR3 loop spans 15 amino acids. In germline, CDR1 is SEHNR, CDR2 FQNEAQ (reference sequence). In DNA form, the CDR3 reads TGTGCCAGCAGCTTAGTGTTGGGGGTAGAAGAAAAACTGTTTTTT. Residues: CASSLVLGVEEKLFF.

The CDR3 DNA sequence: TGTGCCAGCAGCCCCCGGGACTATGGAGAGACCCAGTACTTC. Encoded protein: CASSPRDYGETQYF. This rearrangement joins TRBV6-6 to TRBJ2-5; 7 nucleotides align to TRBD2. CDR3 size: 14 residues. V trimming: 6 bases; J trimming: 4 bases; junction bases outside the gene matches: 8. Germline values: CDR1 MNHNY, CDR2 SVGAGI (reference sequence).

This clone was detected once. The chain recombines TRBV6-1 with TRBJ2-5; the D is unclear. V lost 6 bases and J 2 bases, leaving 10 bases between the germline ends. The CDR3 is 13 amino acids. From germline, CDR1 is MNHNS and CDR2 SASEGT. The CDR3: CASRRQAQETQYF. Written as DNA, the CDR3 is TGTGCCAGCAGAAGGCAGGCGCAAGAGACCCAGTACTTC.

The chain has TRBV1 and TRBJ1-6. TRBV1 is a pseudogene. The CDR3 has 18 amino acids. The chain's CDR3 is CTSSQDHGPAGANSPLHF. The CDR3 coding sequence is TGCACCAGCAGCCAAGATCATGGGCCGGCCGGGGCTAATTCACCCCTCCACTTT.